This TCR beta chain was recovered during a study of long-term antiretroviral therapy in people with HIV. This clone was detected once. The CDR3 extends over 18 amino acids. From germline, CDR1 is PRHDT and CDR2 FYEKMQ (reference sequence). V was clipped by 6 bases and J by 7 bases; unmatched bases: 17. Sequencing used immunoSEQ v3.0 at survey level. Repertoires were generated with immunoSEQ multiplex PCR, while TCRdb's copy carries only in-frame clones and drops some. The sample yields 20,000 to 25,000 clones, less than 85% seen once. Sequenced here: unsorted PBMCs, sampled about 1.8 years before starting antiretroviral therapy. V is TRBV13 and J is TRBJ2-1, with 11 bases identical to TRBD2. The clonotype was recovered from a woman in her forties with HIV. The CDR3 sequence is CASSPAPTSGSRLNEQFF. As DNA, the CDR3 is TGTGCCAGCAGTCCAGCTCCAACTAGCGGGAGCCGGCTGAATGAGCAGTTCTTC. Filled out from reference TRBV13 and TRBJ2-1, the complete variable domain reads AAGVIQSPRHLIKEKRETATLKCYPIPRHDTVYWYQQGPGQDPQFLISFYEKMQSDKGSIPDRFSAQQFSDYHSELNMSSLELGDSALYFCASSPAPTSGSRLNEQFFGPGTRLTVL.